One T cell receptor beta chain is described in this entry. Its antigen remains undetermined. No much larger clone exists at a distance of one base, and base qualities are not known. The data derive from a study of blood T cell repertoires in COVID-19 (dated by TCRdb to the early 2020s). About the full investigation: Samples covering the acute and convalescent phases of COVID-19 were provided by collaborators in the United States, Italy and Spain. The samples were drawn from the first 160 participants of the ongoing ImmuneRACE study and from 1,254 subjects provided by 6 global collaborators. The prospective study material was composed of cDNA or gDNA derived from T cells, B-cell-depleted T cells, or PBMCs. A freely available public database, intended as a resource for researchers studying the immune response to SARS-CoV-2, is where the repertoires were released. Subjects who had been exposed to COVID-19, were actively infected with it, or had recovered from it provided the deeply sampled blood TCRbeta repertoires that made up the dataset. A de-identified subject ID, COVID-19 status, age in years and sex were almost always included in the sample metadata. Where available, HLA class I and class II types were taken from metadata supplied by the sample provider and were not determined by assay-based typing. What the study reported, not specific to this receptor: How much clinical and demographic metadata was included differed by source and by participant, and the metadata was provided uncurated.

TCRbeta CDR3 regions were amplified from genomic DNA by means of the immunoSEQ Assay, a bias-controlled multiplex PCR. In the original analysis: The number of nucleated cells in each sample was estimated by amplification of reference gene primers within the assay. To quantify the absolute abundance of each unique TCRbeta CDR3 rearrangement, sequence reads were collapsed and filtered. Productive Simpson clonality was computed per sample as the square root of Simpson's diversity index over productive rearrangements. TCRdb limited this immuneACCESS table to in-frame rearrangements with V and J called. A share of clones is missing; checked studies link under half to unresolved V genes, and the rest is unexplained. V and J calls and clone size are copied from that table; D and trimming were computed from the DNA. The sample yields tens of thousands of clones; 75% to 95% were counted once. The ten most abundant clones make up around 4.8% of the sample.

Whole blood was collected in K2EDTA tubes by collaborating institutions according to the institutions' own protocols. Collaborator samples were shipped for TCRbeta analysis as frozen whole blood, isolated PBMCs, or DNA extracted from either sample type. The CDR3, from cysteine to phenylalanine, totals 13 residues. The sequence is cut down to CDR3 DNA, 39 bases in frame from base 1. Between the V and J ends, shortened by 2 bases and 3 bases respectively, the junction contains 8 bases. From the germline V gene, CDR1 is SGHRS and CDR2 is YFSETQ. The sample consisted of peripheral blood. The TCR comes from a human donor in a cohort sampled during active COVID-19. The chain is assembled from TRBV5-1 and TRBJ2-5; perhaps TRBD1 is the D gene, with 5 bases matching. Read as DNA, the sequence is TGCGCCAGCAGCTTAACAGGAAAAGAGACCCAGTACTTC. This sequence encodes CASSLTGKETQYF.